This T cell receptor (beta chain) was sequenced in a study of cytomegalovirus exposure and HLA in healthy donors. Study conclusions and caveats: Later analysis demonstrated an association between a missense DCLRE1C variant and TCR beta V- and J-gene trimming. Among the CMV-associated chains, a few were confirmed in vitro as specific for CMV antigens. Among the sequence variants, a highly shared cluster was likely an artifact of sequencing. When analyzed later, the rates of TCR association showed variation by HLA locus, with DRB1 the most and HLA-C the fewest.

This PCR relied on a set of 60 Vbeta primers and 13 Jbeta primers. TCRdb's table, derived via immunoSEQ multiplex PCR, lists solely in-frame clones and lacks some. The sample has over 75,000 clones, around four fifths seen once. V was pared by 4 bases and J by 10 bases, with 9 bases of the junction left unmatched. Germline V gene lookup returns CDR1 MGHDK and CDR2 SYGVNS. The CDR3 is made up of 14 amino acids. Comments on this clone: The antigen is undetermined.

The clonotype originates from a middle-aged man in good health and CMV-seropositive. The chain joins TRBV25-1 to TRBJ1-1; 10 bases are a match to TRBD1. The source material was PBMCs. The CDR3 DNA follows: TGTGCCAGCAGTGTCACCGGGGGACAGGGGCGAGCTTTCTTT. This translates into CASSVTGGQGRAFF.